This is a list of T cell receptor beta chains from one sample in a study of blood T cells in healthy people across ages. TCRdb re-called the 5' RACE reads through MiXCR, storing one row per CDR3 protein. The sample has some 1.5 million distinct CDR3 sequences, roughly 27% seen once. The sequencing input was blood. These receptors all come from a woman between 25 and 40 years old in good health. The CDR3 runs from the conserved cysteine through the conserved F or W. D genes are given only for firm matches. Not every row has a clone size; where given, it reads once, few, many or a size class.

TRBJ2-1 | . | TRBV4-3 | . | TGCGCCAGCAGCCAAGAAATTGTTCTAGGGGGAGGGGGGTTATACAATGAGCAGTTCTTC | CASSQEIVLGGGGLYNEQFF
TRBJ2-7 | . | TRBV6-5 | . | TGTGCCAGCAGGCGTCGCGGGCCCCCCTACGAGCAGTACTTC | CASRRRGPPYEQYF
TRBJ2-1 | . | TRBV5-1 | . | TGCGCCAGCAGCTATGGAGATGGGGATGAGCAGTTCTTC | CASSYGDGDEQFF
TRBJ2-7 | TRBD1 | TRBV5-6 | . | TGTGCCAGCAGGCCGACAGGGGGTCCCTACGATCAGTACTTC | CASRPTGGPYDQYF
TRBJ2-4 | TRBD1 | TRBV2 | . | TGTGCCAGCAGTGAGTCCCGACAGGGGGTTAAAAACATTCAGTACTTC | CASSESRQGVKNIQYF
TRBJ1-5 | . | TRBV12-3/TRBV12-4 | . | TGTGCCAACAGTCCAGCGGGCTCTAGCAATCAGCCCCAGCATTTT | CANSPAGSSNQPQHF
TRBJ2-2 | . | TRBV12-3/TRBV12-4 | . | TGTGCCAGCAGTTTACAGGGCAAGGGCGGGGAGCTGTTTTTT | CASSLQGKGGELFF
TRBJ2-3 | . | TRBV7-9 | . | TGTGCCAGCAGTCCTCCCGGCACCTTTGAGGAAGATACGCAGTATTTT | CASSPPGTFEEDTQYF
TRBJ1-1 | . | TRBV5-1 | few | TGCGCCAGCAGCTTTACAGGGCCTGAAGCTTTCTTT | CASSFTGPEAFF
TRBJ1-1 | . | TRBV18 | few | TGTGCCAGCTCACCAGTCAGTGGAGCGAGTGCAGAAGCTTTCTTT | CASSPVSGASAEAFF
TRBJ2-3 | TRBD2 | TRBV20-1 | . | TGCAGTGCTAGAGATCTGAGCGGGGCTAGCACAGATACGCAGTATTTT | CSARDLSGASTDTQYF
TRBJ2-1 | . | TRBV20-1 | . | TGCAGTGCGATTCCGGACCCTAGCCGAGACGATGAGCAGTTCTTC | CSAIPDPSRDDEQFF
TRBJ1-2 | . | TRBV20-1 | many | TGCAGTGCTAGAGCGGAGAGCTATGGCTACACCTTC | CSARAESYGYTF
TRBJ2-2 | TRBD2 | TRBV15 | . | TGTGCCACCAGCAGGGGGACTAGCGGGGGTACCGGGGAGCTGTTTTTT | CATSRGTSGGTGELFF
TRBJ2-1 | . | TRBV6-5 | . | TGTGCCAGCAGTTCCAAAAGGGGGGCTGACTCCTACAATGAGCAGTTCTTC | CASSSKRGADSYNEQFF
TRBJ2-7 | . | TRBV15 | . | TGTGTCACCAGCAGAGGTAGGGGGGGCAATGAGCAGTACTTC | CVTSRGRGGNEQYF
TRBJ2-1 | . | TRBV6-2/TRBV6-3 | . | TGTGCCAGCAGTTTTACTAGCAGGTACAATGAGCAGTTCTTC | CASSFTSRYNEQFF
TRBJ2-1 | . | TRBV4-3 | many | TGCGCCAGCAGCCAAGACACGACGTTTGAGCAGTTCTTC | CASSQDTTFEQFF
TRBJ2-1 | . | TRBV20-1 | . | TGCAGTGCTGCAAGAGGGCCCTTCTCCTACAATGAGCAGTTCTTC | CSAARGPFSYNEQFF
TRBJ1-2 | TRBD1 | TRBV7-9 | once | TGTGCCAGCAGCTTACCAACGGACAGGGGGCAAACTAACTATGGCTACACCTTC | CASSLPTDRGQTNYGYTF
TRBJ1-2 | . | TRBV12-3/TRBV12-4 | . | TGTGCCAGCAGTTTAGCCAGGGACTATGGCCACACCTTC | CASSLARDYGHTF
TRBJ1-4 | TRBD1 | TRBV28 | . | TGTGCCAGCAGTGAGACAGGGCCTGCAACTAATGAAAAACTGTTTTTT | CASSETGPATNEKLFF
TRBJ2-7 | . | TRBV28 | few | TGTGCCAGTCTCAGGGGTTACGAGCAGTACTTC | CASLRGYEQYF
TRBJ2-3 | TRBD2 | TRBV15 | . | TGTGCCACCAGCAGAGATTTGGCGGGGGGAGTGAATACGCAGTATTTT | CATSRDLAGGVNTQYF
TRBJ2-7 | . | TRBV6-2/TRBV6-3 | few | TGTGCCAGCAATACTCCGTACGAGCAGTACTTC | CASNTPYEQYF
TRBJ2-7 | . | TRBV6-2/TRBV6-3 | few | TGTGCCAGCAGCTGGGACAGGGATAAACTAGCGGTCGGCGACGAGCAGTACTTC | CASSWDRDKLAVGDEQYF
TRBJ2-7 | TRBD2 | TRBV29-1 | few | TGCAGCGTTGCCGGTGGATTGGGGCGGGAGGGCCTTTACGAGCAGTACTTC | CSVAGGLGREGLYEQYF
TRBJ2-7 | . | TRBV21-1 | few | TGTGCCAGCAGCAAACGGAGGGGGACAGGGCAGGATTGCGAGCAGTACTTC | CASSKRRGTGQDCEQYF
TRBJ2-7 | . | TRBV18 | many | TGTGCCAGCAGCCCTCCCTCCTACGAGCAGTACTTC | CASSPPSYEQYF
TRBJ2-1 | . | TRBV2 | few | TGTTCCAGCAGTTTTCCCTTTTCTCGTGGGGAGCAGTTCTTC | CSSSFPFSRGEQFF
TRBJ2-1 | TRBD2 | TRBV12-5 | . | TGTGCTAGTGGGGGGACTAGGTCGAACTCCTACAATGAGCAGTTCTTC | CASGGTRSNSYNEQFF
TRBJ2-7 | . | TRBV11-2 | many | TGTGCCAGCAGCAATCGACACGGCTACCACTGGGAGCAGTACTTC | CASSNRHGYHWEQYF